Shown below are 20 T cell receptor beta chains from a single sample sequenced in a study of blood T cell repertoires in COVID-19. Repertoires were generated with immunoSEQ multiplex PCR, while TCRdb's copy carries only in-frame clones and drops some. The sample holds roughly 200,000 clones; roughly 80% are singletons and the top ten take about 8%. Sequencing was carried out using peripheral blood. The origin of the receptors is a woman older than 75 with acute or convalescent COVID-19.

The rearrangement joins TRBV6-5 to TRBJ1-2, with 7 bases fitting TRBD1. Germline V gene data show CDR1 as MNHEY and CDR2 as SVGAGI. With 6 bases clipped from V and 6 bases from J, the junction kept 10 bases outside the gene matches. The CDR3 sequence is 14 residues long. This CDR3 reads CASSRRSRGDGYTF. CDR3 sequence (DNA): TGTGCCAGCAGCCGGCGGAGCAGGGGGGATGGCTACACCTTC.

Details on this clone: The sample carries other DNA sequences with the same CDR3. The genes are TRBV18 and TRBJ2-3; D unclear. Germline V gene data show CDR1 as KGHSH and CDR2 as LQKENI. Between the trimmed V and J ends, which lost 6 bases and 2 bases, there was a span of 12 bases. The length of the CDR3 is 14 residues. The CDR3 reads CASSPGGSTDTQYF. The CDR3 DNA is TGTGCCAGCTCCCCAGGCGGTTCCACAGATACGCAGTATTTT.

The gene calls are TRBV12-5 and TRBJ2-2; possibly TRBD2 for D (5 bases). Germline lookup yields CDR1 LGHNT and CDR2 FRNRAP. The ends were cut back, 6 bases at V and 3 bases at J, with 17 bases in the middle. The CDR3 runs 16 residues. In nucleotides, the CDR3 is TGTGCTAGTGGCTCCACACCAGCCGGGGACACCGGGGAGCTGTTTTTT. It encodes CASGSTPAGDTGELFF.

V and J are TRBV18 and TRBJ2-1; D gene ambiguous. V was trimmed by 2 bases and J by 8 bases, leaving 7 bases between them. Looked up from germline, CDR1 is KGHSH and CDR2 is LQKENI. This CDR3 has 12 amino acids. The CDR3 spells CASSPGPDEQFF. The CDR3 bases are TGTGCCAGCTCACCAGGGCCAGATGAGCAGTTCTTC.

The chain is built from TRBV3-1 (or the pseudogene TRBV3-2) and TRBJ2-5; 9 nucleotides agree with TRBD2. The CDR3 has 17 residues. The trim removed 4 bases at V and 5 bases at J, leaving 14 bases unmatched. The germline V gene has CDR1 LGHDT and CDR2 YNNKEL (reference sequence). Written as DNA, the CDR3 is TGTGCCAGCAGCCCGGGAAAGCGGGGGGTAGAGCGGGAGACCCAGTACTTC. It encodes CASSPGKRGVERETQYF.

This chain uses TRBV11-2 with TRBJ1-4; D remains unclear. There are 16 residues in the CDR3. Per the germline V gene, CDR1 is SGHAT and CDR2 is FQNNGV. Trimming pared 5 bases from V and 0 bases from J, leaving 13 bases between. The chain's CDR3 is CASSPRTQATNEKLFF. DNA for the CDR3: TGTGCCAGCAGCCCCCGAACGCAGGCAACTAATGAAAAACTGTTTTTT.

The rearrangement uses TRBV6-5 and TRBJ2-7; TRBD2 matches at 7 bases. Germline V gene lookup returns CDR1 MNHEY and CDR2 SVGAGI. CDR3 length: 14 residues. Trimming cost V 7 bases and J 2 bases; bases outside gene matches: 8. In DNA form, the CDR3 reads TGTGCCAGCAAGGCTAGCGGATCCCCCTACGAGCAGTACTTC. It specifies CASKASGSPYEQYF.

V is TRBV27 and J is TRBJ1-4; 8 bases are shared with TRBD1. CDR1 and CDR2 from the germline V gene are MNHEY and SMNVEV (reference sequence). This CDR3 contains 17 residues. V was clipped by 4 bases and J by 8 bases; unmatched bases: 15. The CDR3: CASSSLSPQGGNEKLFF. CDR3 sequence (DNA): TGTGCCAGCAGTTCCCTCTCCCCACAGGGGGGGAACGAAAAACTGTTTTTT.

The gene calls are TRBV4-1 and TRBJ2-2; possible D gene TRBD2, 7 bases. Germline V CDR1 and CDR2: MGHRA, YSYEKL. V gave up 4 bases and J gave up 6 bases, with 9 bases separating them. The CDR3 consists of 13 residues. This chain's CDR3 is CASSPGGPGELFF. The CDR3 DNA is TGCGCCAGCAGCCCCGGGGGGCCCGGGGAGCTGTTTTTT.

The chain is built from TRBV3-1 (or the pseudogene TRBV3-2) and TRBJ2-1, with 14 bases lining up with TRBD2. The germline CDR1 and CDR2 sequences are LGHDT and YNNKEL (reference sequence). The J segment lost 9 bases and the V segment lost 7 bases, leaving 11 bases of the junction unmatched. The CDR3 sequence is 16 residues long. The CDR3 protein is CASTQGTSGRLGEQFF. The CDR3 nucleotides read TGTGCCAGCACCCAGGGGACTAGCGGGAGATTAGGTGAGCAGTTCTTC.

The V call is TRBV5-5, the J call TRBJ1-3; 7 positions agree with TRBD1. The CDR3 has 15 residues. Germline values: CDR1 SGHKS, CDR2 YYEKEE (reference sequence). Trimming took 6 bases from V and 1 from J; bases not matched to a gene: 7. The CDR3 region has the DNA TGTGCCAGCACCCCCAGGGGGACTTCTGGAAACACCATATATTTT. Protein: CASTPRGTSGNTIYF.

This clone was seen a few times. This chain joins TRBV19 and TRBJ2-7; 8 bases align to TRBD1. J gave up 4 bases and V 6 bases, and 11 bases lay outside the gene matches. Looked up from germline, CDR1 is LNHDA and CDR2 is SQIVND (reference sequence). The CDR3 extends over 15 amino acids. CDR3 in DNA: TGTGCCAGTAGCCAGCAGGGACAGGCCCTTTACGAGCAGTACTTC. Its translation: CASSQQGQALYEQYF.

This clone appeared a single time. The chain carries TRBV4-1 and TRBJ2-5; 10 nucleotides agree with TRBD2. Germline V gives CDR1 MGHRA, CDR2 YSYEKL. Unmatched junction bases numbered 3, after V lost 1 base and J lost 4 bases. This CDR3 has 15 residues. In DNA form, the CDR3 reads TGCGCCAGCAGCCAAGCGGCTAGCGGGGGAGAGACCCAGTACTTC. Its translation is CASSQAASGGETQYF.

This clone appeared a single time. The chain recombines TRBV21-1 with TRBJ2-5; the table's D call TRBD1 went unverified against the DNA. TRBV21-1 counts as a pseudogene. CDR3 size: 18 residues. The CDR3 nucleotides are TGTGCCAGCAGCAAAACCACTTTTTTGGGGGCGGGCCAAGAGACCCAGTACTTC. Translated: CASSKTTFLGAGQETQYF.

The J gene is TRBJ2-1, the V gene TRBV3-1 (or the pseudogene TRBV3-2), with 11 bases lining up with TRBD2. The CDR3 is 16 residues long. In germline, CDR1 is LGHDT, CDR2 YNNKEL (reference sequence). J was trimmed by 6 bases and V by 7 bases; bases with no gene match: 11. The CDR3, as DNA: TGTGCCAGCATCTCCCTAACTAGCGGGGGCGCCAATGAGCAGTTCTTC. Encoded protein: CASISLTSGGANEQFF.

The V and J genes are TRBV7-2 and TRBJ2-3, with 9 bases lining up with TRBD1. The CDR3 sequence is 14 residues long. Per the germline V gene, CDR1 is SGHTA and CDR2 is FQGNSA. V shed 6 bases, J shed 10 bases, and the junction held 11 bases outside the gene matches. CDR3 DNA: TGTGCCAGCAGTTCGGGACAGGGAGCCAGGGCGCAGTATTTT. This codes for CASSSGQGARAQYF.

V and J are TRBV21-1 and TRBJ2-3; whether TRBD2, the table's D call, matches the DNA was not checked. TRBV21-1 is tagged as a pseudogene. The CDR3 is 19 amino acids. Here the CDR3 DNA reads TGTGCCAGCAGCAAACGTTTTGGACTAGCGGGAGGGACCACAGATACGCAGTATTTT. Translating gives CASSKRFGLAGGTTDTQYF.

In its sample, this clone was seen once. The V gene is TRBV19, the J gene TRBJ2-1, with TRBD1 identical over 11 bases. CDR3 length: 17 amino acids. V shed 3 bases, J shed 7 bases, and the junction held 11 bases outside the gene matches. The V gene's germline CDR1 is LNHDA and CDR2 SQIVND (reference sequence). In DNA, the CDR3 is TGTGCCAGTAGTATGGACAGGGGGCTACTATCAGTGAATGAGCAGTTCTTC. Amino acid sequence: CASSMDRGLLSVNEQFF.

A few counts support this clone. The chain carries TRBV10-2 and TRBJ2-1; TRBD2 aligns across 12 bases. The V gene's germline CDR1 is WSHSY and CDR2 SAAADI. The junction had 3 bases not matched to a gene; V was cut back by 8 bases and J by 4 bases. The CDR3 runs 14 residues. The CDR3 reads CASVLAGGYNEQFF. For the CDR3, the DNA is TGCGCCAGCGTACTAGCGGGGGGATACAATGAGCAGTTCTTC.

Here the CDR3 reads CASSHRQTEAFF. The CDR3 region has the DNA TGTGCCAGCAGCCACAGACAGACTGAAGCTTTCTTT. V is TRBV14 and J is TRBJ1-1; D is perhaps TRBD1 (5 bases). CDR3 size: 12 residues. Germline CDR1 SGHDN, CDR2 FVKESK. V was shortened by 3 bases and J by 5 bases, with 7 bases between the two germline ends.